Shown below are 32 T cell receptor beta chains from a single sample sequenced in a study of regulatory T cells in long-lasting Graves disease. To make TCR beta libraries, researchers used iRepertoire HTBI primers and Arm-PCR of CDR3 regions. One entry per CDR3 protein results from TCRdb running MiXCR on the multiplex PCR reads. Here the sample spans 680,000 or so distinct CDR3 sequences, under 20% being singletons. The time point denotes: newly diagnosed GD, antithyroid drugs for less than 3 months. RNA extracted from PBMCs served as the sequencing template. These data were likewise used in another study, on T cells in Graves' hyperthyroidism and ophthalmopathy.

The specimen comprised peripheral blood mononuclear cells (PBMCs), sampled at new diagnosis, from a patient treated with antithyroid drugs. The source of these receptors is a woman aged 25 to 39 with Graves disease.

The CDR3 spells CASSMADLGLNQPQHF. The DNA for the CDR3 is TGTGCCAGTAGTATGGCCGATTTGGGGCTCAATCAGCCCCAGCATTTT. This chain joins TRBV19 and TRBJ1-5; weak D call: TRBD1 (5 bases). V shed 3 bases and J shed 3 bases, with 15 bases lying between them. Germline V gene lookup returns CDR1 LNHDA and CDR2 SQIVND (reference sequence). The CDR3 totals 16 residues.

V is TRBV25-1 and J is TRBJ1-4, with 8 positions matching TRBD1. J was trimmed by 3 bases and V by 6 bases; bases with no gene match: 12. Germline assignment: CDR1 MGHDK and CDR2 SYGVNS. CDR3 length equals 17 residues. CDR3 DNA sequence: TGTGCCAGCAGAGACTGGACAGGGATCGGGGCTAATGAAAAACTGTTTTTT. Its protein is CASRDWTGIGANEKLFF.

The chain couples TRBV30 to TRBJ2-1, with 10 bases aligning to TRBD1. The end of the DNA fits TRBJ2-5 better, so the J call may be wrong. Germline-derived CDR1 and CDR2 are GTSNPN and SVGIG (reference sequence). This CDR3 has 14 amino acids. The CDR3 protein is CAWSVGQGGETQYF. CDR3 coding DNA: TGTGCCTGGAGTGTAGGACAGGGGGGGGAGACCCAGTACTTC.

The CDR3 sequence is CASISGTGSIGAGELFF. Here the CDR3 DNA reads TGTGCCAGCATCTCCGGGACAGGGAGCATTGGGGCCGGGGAGCTGTTTTTT. V usage is TRBV28 and J usage is TRBJ2-2, with 9 bases that match TRBD1. The CDR3 covers 17 residues. Germline V gene sequence: CDR1 MDHEN, CDR2 SYDVKM. Unmatched junction bases numbered 15, after V lost 7 bases and J lost 6 bases.

The genes are TRBV7-2 and TRBJ2-7, with a possible D match to TRBD2 (6 bases). Germline V lookup: CDR1 SGHTA, CDR2 FQGNSA. The CDR3 spans 14 residues. Trimming left V 4 bases short and J 5 bases short, with 15 bases between. The CDR3 DNA reads as TGTGCCAGCAGCTCCGGAAGGGAGCGGGACGAGCAGTACTTC. Its translation is CASSSGRERDEQYF.

This clonotype came up many times. V and J are TRBV6-1 and TRBJ2-3, with a weak D call TRBD1 (5 bases). Trimming took off 5 bases at V and 4 bases at J, with 25 bases between the two ends. There are 18 residues in the CDR3. Germline values: CDR1 MNHNS, CDR2 SASEGT. For the CDR3, the DNA is TGTGCCAGCAGTCCTACCCTCGGACATTCGGTCGGTGCAGATACGCAGTATTTT. It encodes CASSPTLGHSVGADTQYF.

This clonotype has a count of ten or more. The chain combines TRBV29-1 with TRBJ1-2; no reliable D call. Between the trimmed V and J ends, which lost 4 bases and 3 bases, there was a span of 12 bases. Germline CDR1 reads SQVTM; CDR2 reads ANQGSEA. The CDR3 runs to 13 residues. The CDR3 nucleotides are TGCAGCGTTGCCGAGGAGTGGCACTATGGCTACACCTTC. Translating it yields CSVAEEWHYGYTF. Full variable domain (rest looked up from reference TRBV29-1 and TRBJ1-2): SAVISQKPSRDICQRGTSLTIQCQVDSQVTMMFWYRQQPGQSLTLIATANQGSEATYESGFVIDKFPISRPNLTFSTLTVSNMSPEDSSIYLCSVAEEWHYGYTFGSGTRLTVV.

This clonotype appeared a few times. V gene TRBV2 combines with J gene TRBJ2-2; no clear D gene. There are 12 residues in the CDR3. The V end lost 1 base, the J end lost 7 bases, and 4 bases lay between the germline ends. CDR1 and CDR2 from the germline V gene are SNHLY and FYNNEI. Written as DNA, the CDR3 is TGTGCCAGCAGTGAAGTCAGCGGGGAGCTGTTTTTT. As protein: CASSEVSGELFF.

This clonotype appeared many times. The chain uses TRBV12-3 or TRBV12-4 and TRBJ2-7; D gene ambiguous. Trimming left V 4 bases short and J 0 bases short, with 19 bases between. The CDR3 is 17 amino acids. The CDR3, as DNA: TGTGCCAGCAGTTCCTCTCGGCGACTTTATGGCTCCTACGAGCAGTACTTC. Its translation is CASSSSRRLYGSYEQYF.

This clonotype was seen ten or more times. The chain joins TRBV7-9 to TRBJ2-2; 7 positions agree with TRBD1. V shed 8 bases, J shed 6 bases, and the junction held 9 bases outside the gene matches. The germline V gene encodes CDR1 SEHNR and CDR2 FQNEAQ (reference sequence). This CDR3 is 14 amino acids long. Here the CDR3 reads CASDRQGDPGELFF. The CDR3 coding sequence is TGTGCCAGCGATCGACAGGGCGATCCCGGGGAGCTGTTTTTT.

This clonotype came up many times. This chain connects TRBV10-3 to TRBJ1-6, with D unresolved. V lost 11 bases to trimming and J lost 3 bases, with 14 bases between them. CDR1 is ENHRY, CDR2 SYGVKD, per germline. There are 14 residues in the CDR3. The CDR3 DNA sequence: TGTGCCGCCAGGACGGAGGTCTATAATTCACCCCTCCACTTT. Its translation: CAARTEVYNSPLHF.

For this clonotype: This may be a read error, as it is one base from a much larger clone. The chain combines TRBV20-1 with TRBJ2-7; D remains ambiguous. CDR3 length: 14 amino acids. Trimming took off 3 bases at V and 0 bases at J, with 12 bases between the two ends. The germline gives CDR1 DFQATT, CDR2 SNEGSKA (reference sequence). CDR3 sequence reads: CSASVVRPSYEQYF. CDR3 coding DNA: TGCAGTGCTAGTGTGGTACGTCCCTCCTACGAGCAGTACTTC.

This clonotype occurred many times. The chain uses TRBV24-1 and TRBJ1-1; D ambiguous. The CDR3 is 14 amino acids. Germline CDR1 and CDR2: KGHDR and SFDVKD. Trimming shortened V by 3 bases and J by 5 bases, and 12 bases separated the two germline ends. This CDR3 reads CATSDRTGGTEAFF. CDR3 DNA: TGTGCCACCAGTGATCGGACGGGAGGGACTGAAGCTTTCTTT.

This chain uses TRBV5-1 with TRBJ2-5; 14 nucleotides match TRBD2. Germline V gene data show CDR1 as SGHRS and CDR2 as YFSETQ. Trimming removed 4 bases from V and 7 bases from J; junction bases left unmatched: 12. CDR3 size: 17 residues. CDR3 amino acids: CASSVGGLAGADGTQYF. CDR3 in DNA: TGCGCCAGCAGCGTGGGGGGACTAGCGGGGGCCGACGGGACCCAGTACTTC.

A few counts support this clonotype. V gene TRBV24-1 combines with J gene TRBJ1-5; D gene unclear. The germline CDR1 and CDR2 sequences are KGHDR and SFDVKD. The length of the CDR3 is 12 residues. The V end was cut by 4 bases, the J end by 4 bases, with 4 bases between. Here the CDR3 DNA reads TGTGCCACCAGTGAGGCTAATCAGCCCCAGCATTTT. Its protein is CATSEANQPQHF.

V usage is TRBV18 and J usage is TRBJ2-2; TRBD2 matches 10 bases. V gave up 5 bases and J gave up 4 bases; unmatched junction bases: 7. Per germline, CDR1 KGHSH and CDR2 LQKENI. The CDR3 is 16 amino acids. CDR3 bases: TGTGCCAGCTCATCTAGCGGGAGCCGGGGCACCGGGGAGCTGTTTTTT. Translation gives CASSSSGSRGTGELFF.

V gene TRBV7-9 combines with J gene TRBJ1-1; possibly TRBD1 for D (6 bases). V dropped 5 bases and J dropped 7 bases, with 23 bases sitting between them. CDR3 length: 16 amino acids. Germline lookup yields CDR1 SEHNR and CDR2 FQNEAQ (reference sequence). CDR3 DNA sequence: TGTGCCAGCAGCCGAGGGCTAGAGGACAGAACTATTGAAGCTTTCTTT. This sequence encodes CASSRGLEDRTIEAFF. The whole variable domain, filled in from reference TRBV7-9 and TRBJ1-1, reads DTGVSQNPRHKITKRGQNVTFRCDPISEHNRLYWYRQTLGQGPEFLTYFQNEAQLEKSRLLSDRFSAERPKGSFSTLEIQRTEQGDSAMYLCASSRGLEDRTIEAFFGQGTRLTVV.

This chain connects TRBV27 to TRBJ1-5; TRBD1 might be the D (6 bases). Trimming took off 4 bases at V and 2 bases at J, with 18 bases between the two ends. The germline V gene encodes CDR1 MNHEY and CDR2 SMNVEV (reference sequence). There are 17 residues in the CDR3. The CDR3 nucleotides read TGTGCCAGCAGTTCAACGGTGAGGGGGACCGGCAATCAGCCCCAGCATTTT. It is translated as CASSSTVRGTGNQPQHF.

There are many counts of this clonotype. V and J are TRBV9 and TRBJ1-2, with a possible D match to TRBD1 (5 bases). This CDR3 contains 15 residues. The V end lost 0 bases, the J end lost 2 bases, and 11 bases lay between the germline ends. Germline assignment: CDR1 SGDLS and CDR2 YYNGEE. The DNA of the CDR3 is TGTGCCAGCAGCGTAGCCACAGGAACCAACTATGGCTACACCTTC. It encodes CASSVATGTNYGYTF.

The chain employs TRBV27 and TRBJ1-5; D not certain. Trimming removed 3 bases at V and 2 bases at J, with 8 bases between. The germline CDR1 and CDR2 sequences are MNHEY and SMNVEV (reference sequence). The CDR3 runs 14 residues. The CDR3 DNA sequence: TGTGCCAGCAGTTTTGCGGGCGGCAATCAGCCCCAGCATTTT. This translates into CASSFAGGNQPQHF.

This clonotype has more than one count but fewer than ten. This sequence joins TRBV19 and TRBJ1-2, with a possible D match to TRBD1 (5 bases). V shed 9 bases and J shed 1 base, with 21 bases lying between them. The CDR3 sequence is 16 residues long. CDR1 is LNHDA, CDR2 SQIVND, per germline (reference sequence). CDR3 in amino acids: CASTRDGADLNYGYTF. The CDR3 DNA follows: TGTGCCAGCACGAGGGATGGGGCCGACCTTAACTATGGCTACACCTTC.

The rearrangement joins TRBV19 to TRBJ2-2, with D possibly being TRBD2 (6 bases). Between the trimmed V and J ends, which lost 2 bases and 3 bases, there was a span of 19 bases. The CDR3 is 18 amino acids. Germline lookup yields CDR1 LNHDA and CDR2 SQIVND (reference sequence). As DNA, the CDR3 is TGTGCCAGTAGTATATATGGCCCCTCTGGGGGGTACACCGGGGAGCTGTTTTTT. Protein: CASSIYGPSGGYTGELFF.

This clonotype was detected only once. This clone may be a read error of a much larger clone one base away. The V call is TRBV28, the J call TRBJ2-3; D is possibly TRBD1 or TRBD2 (5 bases each). This CDR3 contains 12 residues. The V and J ends lost 4 bases and 13 bases respectively, with 15 bases between them. The germline V gene encodes CDR1 MDHEN and CDR2 SYDVKM. This chain's CDR3 is CASSSGRVTEYF. Written as DNA, the CDR3 is TGTGCCAGCAGTTCGGGACGGGTTACTGAGTATTTT.

The J gene is TRBJ2-1, the V gene TRBV28, with D hard to call. The germline CDR1 and CDR2 sequences are MDHEN and SYDVKM. Trimming took 6 bases from V and 11 from J, leaving 23 bases between them. The CDR3 spans 15 residues. CDR3 sequence (DNA): TGTGCCAGCAGGGAATCGTCTCCCTTAGGGAATAAGCAGTTCTTC. Translated: CASRESSPLGNKQFF. The full variable domain, in which reference TRBV28 and TRBJ2-1 provide the parts outside the CDR3, is DVKVTQSSRYLVKRTGEKVFLECVQDMDHENMFWYRQDPGLGLRLIYFSYDVKMKEKGDIPEGYSVSREKKERFSLILESASTNQTSMYLCASRESSPLGNKQFFGPGTRLTVL.

This clonotype turned up a few times. This chain links TRBV19 with TRBJ2-7, with 7 bases lining up with TRBD2. Germline V CDR1 and CDR2: LNHDA, SQIVND (reference sequence). The V and J ends lost 7 bases and 6 bases, in that order; junction bases with no gene match: 9. This CDR3 has 13 residues. CDR3 region: CASMGTGGFEQYF. CDR3 in DNA: TGTGCCAGTATGGGGACGGGAGGTTTCGAGCAGTACTTC.

This clonotype has just a few counts. The CDR3 coding sequence is TGTGCCATCAGTGAGTTAAAGGTGGAGTCACCCCTCCACTTT. Protein sequence: CAISELKVESPLHF. The chain carries TRBV10-3 and TRBJ1-6, with D unclear. Between the trimmed V and J ends, which lost 1 base and 10 bases, there was a span of 11 bases. Germline V lookup: CDR1 ENHRY, CDR2 SYGVKD. The CDR3 is 14 amino acids.

In its sample, this clonotype was seen many times. V and J are TRBV6-1 and TRBJ1-6, with 11 nucleotides matching TRBD1. CDR3 length: 15 residues. The V and J ends lost 8 bases and 1 base, in that order; junction bases with no gene match: 1. Per germline, CDR1 MNHNS and CDR2 SASEGT. DNA of the CDR3: TGTGCCAGCGGACAGGGGGCATCCTATAATTCACCCCTCCACTTT. Residues: CASGQGASYNSPLHF.

This clonotype was recorded a few times. J is TRBJ2-1 and V is TRBV5-1; 9 bases agree with TRBD1. With 3 bases clipped from V and 8 bases from J, the junction kept 6 bases outside the gene matches. This CDR3 spans 14 amino acids. Germline V gene data show CDR1 as SGHRS and CDR2 as YFSETQ. The DNA for the CDR3 is TGCGCCAGCAGCTCCTGGACAGGGGTCGATGAGCAGTTCTTC. Amino acids: CASSSWTGVDEQFF.

This clonotype was counted between two and nine times. This CDR3 reads CASSPAPTGGNTGELFF. Written as DNA, the CDR3 is TGTGCCAGCAGCCCGGCCCCGACAGGGGGCAACACCGGGGAGCTGTTTTTT. The chain joins TRBV11-2 to TRBJ2-2, with 10 bases lining up with TRBD1. CDR3 size: 17 residues. V dropped 5 bases and J dropped 2; count of bases not matched to a gene: 8. From germline, CDR1 is SGHAT and CDR2 FQNNGV.

This clonotype was detected only a few times. The rearrangement joins TRBV27 to TRBJ1-5, with a possible D match to TRBD1 (6 bases). The CDR3 sequence is 15 residues long. The V gene lost 9 bases and the J gene lost 5 bases, with 20 bases spanning the gap. The germline gives CDR1 MNHEY, CDR2 SMNVEV (reference sequence). CDR3 residues: CASLGAGETHQPQHF. CDR3 sequence (DNA): TGTGCCAGTCTGGGGGCTGGGGAGACACATCAGCCCCAGCATTTT.

This sequence joins TRBV6-2 or TRBV6-3 and TRBJ2-5; TRBD1 aligns across 8 bases. The CDR3 consists of 14 residues. V shed 8 bases, J shed 5 bases, and the junction held 10 bases outside the gene matches. Germline CDR1 reads MNHEY; CDR2 reads SVGEGT. The CDR3 sequence is CASSPSGGWETQYF. CDR3 coding DNA: TGTGCCAGCTCACCGTCAGGGGGCTGGGAGACCCAGTACTTC.

This clonotype came up many times. In nucleotides, the CDR3 is TGTGCCAGCAGTTTATCGGGCCGATCTAATGAAAAACTGTTTTTT. Its protein is CASSLSGRSNEKLFF. The rearrangement uses TRBV12-3 or TRBV12-4 and TRBJ1-4, with unresolved D. V lost 2 bases, J lost 3 bases, and 10 bases lay in between. The CDR3 is made up of 15 amino acids.